This T cell receptor (beta chain) was identified during a study of blood T cell repertoires in COVID-19. Study as a whole: The study drew acute and convalescent COVID-19 samples from the United States, Italy and Spain.

In the original workflow: Amplification with reference gene primers provided the estimates of nucleated cell counts. Clones were read by immunoSEQ multiplex PCR, and TCRdb kept only the in-frame ones, dropping some. The D gene and trimming were derived from the DNA, and the V and J assignments and clone size from that table. This table holds about 310,000 clones, 90% found once. The CDR3 is 14 amino acids. Trimming pared 5 bases from V and 4 bases from J, leaving 12 bases between. Germline V lookup: CDR1 SGHDN, CDR2 FVKESK. Seattle cases were enrolled at active infection and followed longitudinally. This TCR was recovered from a woman aged 40 to 49 with COVID-19, enrolled during active disease. V and J are TRBV14 and TRBJ2-1, with D perhaps TRBD2 (5 bases). Sequenced input: peripheral blood. CDR3 in amino acids: CASSGRGYYNEQFF. The DNA of the CDR3 is TGTGCCAGCAGCGGCCGAGGGTATTACAATGAGCAGTTCTTC.